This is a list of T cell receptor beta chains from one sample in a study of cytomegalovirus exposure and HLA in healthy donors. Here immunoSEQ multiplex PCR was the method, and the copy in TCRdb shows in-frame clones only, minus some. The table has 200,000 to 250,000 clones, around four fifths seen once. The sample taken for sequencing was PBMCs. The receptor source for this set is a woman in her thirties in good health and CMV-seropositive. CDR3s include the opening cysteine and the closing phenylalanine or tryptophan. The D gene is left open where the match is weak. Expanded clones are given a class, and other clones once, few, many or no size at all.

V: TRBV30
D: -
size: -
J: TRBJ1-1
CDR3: CAWSAAVLNTEAFF
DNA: TGTGCCTGGAGCGCCGCGGTCCTGAACACTGAAGCTTTCTTT

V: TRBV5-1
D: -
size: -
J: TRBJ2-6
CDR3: CASRLEGNGANVLTF
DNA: TGCGCCAGCAGACTCGAAGGGAATGGGGCCAACGTCCTGACTTTC

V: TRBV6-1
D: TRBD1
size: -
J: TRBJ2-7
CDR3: CASSAGQGVHEQYF
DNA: TGTGCCAGCAGTGCGGGACAGGGCGTGCACGAGCAGTACTTC

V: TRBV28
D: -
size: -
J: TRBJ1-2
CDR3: CASTISGYGYTF
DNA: TGTGCCAGCACCATTAGTGGGTACGGCTACACCTTC

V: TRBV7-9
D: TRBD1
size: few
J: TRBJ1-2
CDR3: CASSNVPGQGNGYTF
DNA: TGTGCCAGCAGCAATGTACCGGGACAGGGGAATGGCTACACCTTC

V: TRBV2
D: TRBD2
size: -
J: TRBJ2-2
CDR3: CASRGLAGRAGELFF
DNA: TGTGCCAGCCGGGGACTAGCGGGTCGCGCCGGGGAGCTGTTTTTT

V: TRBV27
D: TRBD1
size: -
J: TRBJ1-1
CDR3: CASKLQGAYTEAFF
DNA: TGTGCCAGCAAATTACAGGGGGCATACACTGAAGCTTTCTTT

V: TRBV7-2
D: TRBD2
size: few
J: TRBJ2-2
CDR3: CASSLVFSGSSGELFF
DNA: TGTGCCAGCAGCTTAGTTTTTAGCGGGAGTTCCGGGGAGCTGTTTTTT

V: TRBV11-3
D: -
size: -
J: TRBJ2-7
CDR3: CASSLDFGIGYF
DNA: TGTGCCAGCAGCTTAGATTTTGGGATCGGGTACTTC

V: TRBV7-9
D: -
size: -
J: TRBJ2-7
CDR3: CASSTSTTSYEQYF
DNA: TGTGCCAGCAGCACTTCTACCACCTCCTACGAGCAGTACTTC